The present TCR beta chain was sequenced within a study of blood T cell repertoires in COVID-19. CDR3 size: 14 residues. Germline V gene lookup returns CDR1 MNHEY and CDR2 SVGEGT. V lost 3 bases and J 2 bases, leaving 10 bases between the germline ends. Method: immunoSEQ multiplex PCR; TCRdb's copy keeps in-frame clones and lacks some. The table lists some 150,000 clones, 65% to 85% of them singletons, with approximately 2.6% in the top ten. This clone has a single count. This TCR came from a human donor with acute or convalescent COVID-19. The donor label of this sample is uncertain. The specimen sequenced was peripheral blood. The chain combines TRBV6-2 or TRBV6-3 with TRBJ2-5; weak D call: TRBD2 (6 bases). The CDR3 reads CASSYIAVQETQYF. In DNA form, the CDR3 reads TGTGCCAGCAGTTATATAGCGGTTCAAGAGACCCAGTACTTC.